A selection of T cell receptor beta chains follows, all from one sample in a study of human T cells and chemical hapten exposure. TCRdb reprocessed the RACE reads via MiXCR and lists one record per CDR3 protein. The table includes fewer than 70,000 distinct CDR3 sequences, 9.5% to 13% detected once. The input for sequencing was whole blood, taken in connection with sensitization to the hapten diphenylcyclopropenone (DPC). The origin of the receptors is a woman aged 50 to 65 with alopecia areata. Some clones in this sample may be carry-over from other donors' samples. The CDR3 runs from the conserved cysteine through the conserved F or W. The order of the fields is J gene, D gene, clone size, V gene, CDR3 DNA, CDR3 protein. D genes are given only for firm matches. The listing skips clone size in some rows; elsewhere it reads once, few, many or a size class.

j_gene: TRBJ2-3
d_gene: .
abundance: few
v_gene: TRBV12-3/TRBV12-4
CDR3nt: TGTGCCAGCAGTTTTAAAGTTACCCCCACAGATACGCAGTATTTT
CDR3aa: CASSFKVTPTDTQYF

j_gene: TRBJ2-3
d_gene: TRBD1
abundance: many
v_gene: TRBV27
CDR3nt: TGTGCCAGCAGTTGGCTCGCAGGACAGGCCGTCACAGATACGCAGTATTTT
CDR3aa: CASSWLAGQAVTDTQYF

j_gene: TRBJ1-1
d_gene: .
abundance: many
v_gene: TRBV6-5
CDR3nt: TGTGCCAGCAGTTTCTTGAATCCGGGACCGTTCAGAGGCACTGAAGCTTTCTTT
CDR3aa: CASSFLNPGPFRGTEAFF

j_gene: TRBJ1-4
d_gene: .
abundance: many
v_gene: TRBV30
CDR3nt: TGTGCCTGGAGTCCACAGGGTGTGGAAAAACTGTTTTTT
CDR3aa: CAWSPQGVEKLFF

j_gene: TRBJ1-2
d_gene: .
abundance: many
v_gene: TRBV20-1
CDR3nt: TGCAGTGCTAGAGTCCCGGGCTTCACTCTCCCTTTTTATGGCTACACCTTC
CDR3aa: CSARVPGFTLPFYGYTF

j_gene: TRBJ1-1
d_gene: .
abundance: .
v_gene: TRBV20-1
CDR3nt: TGCAGTGCTAGTTTGGAACCCCACACTGAAGCTTTCTTT
CDR3aa: CSASLEPHTEAFF

j_gene: TRBJ2-7
d_gene: .
abundance: few
v_gene: TRBV2
CDR3nt: TGTGCCAGCAGCCGCTCGGGGACAATCTCCTACGAGCAGTACTTC
CDR3aa: CASSRSGTISYEQYF

j_gene: TRBJ2-1
d_gene: TRBD2
abundance: many
v_gene: TRBV6-2/TRBV6-3
CDR3nt: TGTGCCAGCAGGGGCTGGAGCGGGGCCTACAATGAGCAGTTCTTC
CDR3aa: CASRGWSGAYNEQFF

j_gene: TRBJ2-7
d_gene: TRBD2
abundance: .
v_gene: TRBV28
CDR3nt: TGTGCCAGCAGTTTGGGTAGCGGGCCCTCCTACGAGCAGTACTTC
CDR3aa: CASSLGSGPSYEQYF

j_gene: TRBJ1-5
d_gene: .
abundance: few
v_gene: TRBV19
CDR3nt: TGTGCCACTGCAGGACAGAACAATCAGCCCCAGCATTTT
CDR3aa: CATAGQNNQPQHF

j_gene: TRBJ2-2
d_gene: .
abundance: .
v_gene: TRBV19
CDR3nt: TGTGCCAGTAGTATAGTAGAGGGCGATAGAGGGGAGCTGTTTTTT
CDR3aa: CASSIVEGDRGELFF

j_gene: TRBJ2-7
d_gene: TRBD1
abundance: .
v_gene: TRBV11-2
CDR3nt: TGTGCCAGCAGCTTAGGGGGACAGAGTGCCTCTGGGCAGTACTTC
CDR3aa: CASSLGGQSASGQYF

j_gene: TRBJ2-3
d_gene: TRBD2
abundance: many
v_gene: TRBV19
CDR3nt: TGTGCCAGTAACGCCCTAGCGGGGGGGGAAGATACGCAGTATTTT
CDR3aa: CASNALAGGEDTQYF

j_gene: TRBJ2-3
d_gene: TRBD1
abundance: many
v_gene: TRBV11-2
CDR3nt: TGTGCCAGCAGCCGCCTGGGACAGCTCACAGATACGCAGTATTTT
CDR3aa: CASSRLGQLTDTQYF

j_gene: TRBJ2-7
d_gene: .
abundance: few
v_gene: TRBV12-3/TRBV12-4
CDR3nt: TGTGCCAGCAGTCGGGACCGCGTCTACGAGCAGTACTTC
CDR3aa: CASSRDRVYEQYF

j_gene: TRBJ2-5
d_gene: TRBD1
abundance: many
v_gene: TRBV20-1
CDR3nt: TGCAGTGCTAGCACCCGTAGGACAGGGGAAGAGACCCAGTACTTC
CDR3aa: CSASTRRTGEETQYF

j_gene: TRBJ2-7
d_gene: .
abundance: many
v_gene: TRBV7-2
CDR3nt: TGTGCCAGCAGCCCCTCCCCGAATCCTTCCTACGAGCAGTACTTC
CDR3aa: CASSPSPNPSYEQYF

j_gene: TRBJ1-2
d_gene: TRBD1
abundance: .
v_gene: TRBV15
CDR3nt: TGTGCCACCAGCAGTTCTGACAGGGGCCTATTCTATGGCTACACCTTC
CDR3aa: CATSSSDRGLFYGYTF

j_gene: TRBJ1-5
d_gene: .
abundance: few
v_gene: TRBV20-1
CDR3nt: TGCAGTGCCACGGCTGGACGTCTCAATCAGCCCCAGCATTTT
CDR3aa: CSATAGRLNQPQHF

j_gene: TRBJ1-6
d_gene: .
abundance: .
v_gene: TRBV9
CDR3nt: TGTGCCAGCAGCGCTGGGGGAATCAGTTCACCCCTCCACTTT
CDR3aa: CASSAGGISSPLHF

j_gene: TRBJ2-2
d_gene: .
abundance: many
v_gene: TRBV29-1
CDR3nt: TGCAGCGTCGCCGACAAGAACACCGGGGAGCTGTTTTTT
CDR3aa: CSVADKNTGELFF

j_gene: TRBJ2-7
d_gene: TRBD1
abundance: .
v_gene: TRBV27
CDR3nt: TGTGCCAGCAGTTTATCCGGGACAGGGCCATCCTACAAGCAGTACTTC
CDR3aa: CASSLSGTGPSYKQYF